The clone carrying this T cell receptor beta chain was observed a handful of times. This sample is part of a study of CD8+CD57+ T cells in acquired aplastic anemia. The CDR3 is 14 amino acids. V was pared by 7 bases and J by 5 bases, with 17 bases between. Germline V gene data show CDR1 as MNHNS and CDR2 as SASEGT. Profiling of TCR beta VDJ combinations and CDR3 sequences used genomic DNA as template. TCRdb re-analysed the reads in MiXCR, keeping a single row per CDR3 protein. The sample yields about 420,000 distinct CDR3 sequences, just under 70% seen once. Input material: sorted CD4+, CD8+, or CD8+CD57+ T cells (not recorded which) from PBMCs. This receptor was identified in a human donor in good health, serving as a control. This chain joins TRBV6-1 and TRBJ1-2; possible D gene TRBD1, 6 bases. This chain's CDR3 is CASIKGQGDYGYTF. DNA for the CDR3: TGTGCCAGCATCAAGGGACAAGGGGATTATGGCTACACCTTC.